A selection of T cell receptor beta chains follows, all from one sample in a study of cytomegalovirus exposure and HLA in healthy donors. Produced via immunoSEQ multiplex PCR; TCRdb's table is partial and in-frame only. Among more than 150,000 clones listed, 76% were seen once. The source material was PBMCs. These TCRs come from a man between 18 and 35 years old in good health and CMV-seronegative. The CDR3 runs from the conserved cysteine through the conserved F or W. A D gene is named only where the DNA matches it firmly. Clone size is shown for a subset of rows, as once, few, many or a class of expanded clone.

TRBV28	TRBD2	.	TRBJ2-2	CASSLATSGRAWELFF	TGTGCCAGCAGCCTTGCTACTAGCGGGAGGGCCTGGGAGCTGTTTTTT
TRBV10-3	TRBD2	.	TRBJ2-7	CAISESASGSSEQYF	TGTGCCATCAGTGAGTCTGCTAGCGGGAGTTCCGAGCAGTACTTC
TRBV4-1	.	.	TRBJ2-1	CASSQDQGGARKQFF	TGCGCCAGCAGCCAAGATCAAGGCGGGGCCCGCAAGCAGTTCTTC
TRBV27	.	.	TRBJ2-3	CASSSSKSIPSTDTQYF	TGTGCCAGCAGTTCCTCCAAAAGCATTCCTAGCACAGATACGCAGTATTTT
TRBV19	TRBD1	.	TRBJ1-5	CASSIRTGDNQPQHF	TGTGCCAGTAGTATCCGGACAGGGGACAATCAGCCCCAGCATTTT
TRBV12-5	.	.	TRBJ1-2	CASGLGQGPYGYTF	TGTGCTAGTGGTTTGGGCCAGGGCCCCTATGGCTACACCTTC
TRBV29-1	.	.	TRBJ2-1	CSVALRGNEQFF	TGCAGCGTTGCGTTGCGGGGCAATGAGCAGTTCTTC
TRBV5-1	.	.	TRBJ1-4	CASSVTDGHEKLFF	TGCGCCAGCAGCGTGACAGACGGCCATGAAAAACTGTTTTTT
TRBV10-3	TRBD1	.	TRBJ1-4	CAISPSTGQSNEKLFF	TGTGCCATCAGCCCGTCTACGGGACAGAGCAATGAAAAACTGTTTTTT
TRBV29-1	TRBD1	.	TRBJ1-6	CSVYRDRVDSPLHF	TGCAGCGTATACCGGGACAGGGTCGATTCACCCCTCCACTTT
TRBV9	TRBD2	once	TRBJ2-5	CASTQWGGQETQYF	TGTGCCAGCACCCAGTGGGGGGGACAAGAGACCCAGTACTTC
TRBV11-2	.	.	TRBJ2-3	CASSHPAGTQYF	TGTGCCAGCAGCCACCCAGCGGGTACGCAGTACTTT
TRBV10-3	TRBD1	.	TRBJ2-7	CAISDGTAKVRYF	TGTGCCATCAGTGACGGGACAGCTAAGGTCCGGTACTTC
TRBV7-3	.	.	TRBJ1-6	CASSFPGTPLHF	TGTGCCAGCAGTTTCCCGGGGACACCCCTCCACTTT
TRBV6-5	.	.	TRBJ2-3	CASSYSQGRQYF	TGTGCCAGCAGTTACTCTCAGGGCAGGCAGTATTTT
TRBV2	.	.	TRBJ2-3	CASSLRDSGTDTQYF	TGTGCCAGCAGCCTCCGGGACTCTGGCACAGATACGCAGTATTTT
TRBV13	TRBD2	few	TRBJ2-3	CASSLWAGGQFDTQYF	TGTGCCAGCAGCTTATGGGCGGGGGGGCAGTTTGATACGCAGTATTTT
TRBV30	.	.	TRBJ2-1	CAWSYRSYNEQFF	TGTGCCTGGAGTTACAGATCCTACAATGAGCAGTTCTTC
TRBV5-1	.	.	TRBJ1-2	CASSLARGRDGYTF	TGCGCCAGCAGCTTGGCTCGGGGTCGGGATGGCTACACCTTC
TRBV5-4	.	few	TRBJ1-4	CASSLQGSNEKLFF	TGTGCCAGCAGCTTACAGGGAAGTAATGAAAAACTGTTTTTT
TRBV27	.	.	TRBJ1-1	CASSLGQTTSEAFF	TGTGCCAGCAGTTTAGGGCAGACCACGTCCGAAGCTTTCTTT
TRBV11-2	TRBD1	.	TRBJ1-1	CASTDPGQGLNTEAFF	TGTGCCAGCACCGACCCGGGACAGGGGCTGAACACTGAAGCTTTCTTT
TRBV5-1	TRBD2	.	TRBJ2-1	CASSISGGLNNEQFF	TGCGCCAGCAGCATTAGCGGGGGGCTAAACAATGAGCAGTTCTTC
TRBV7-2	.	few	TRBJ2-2	CASSRGDTNTGELFF	TGTGCCAGCAGCCGCGGGGATACGAACACCGGGGAGCTGTTTTTT
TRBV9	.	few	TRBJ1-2	CASGFNYGYTF	TGTGCCAGCGGCTTTAACTATGGCTACACCTTC
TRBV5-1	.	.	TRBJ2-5	CASSLTGPWDETQYF	TGCGCCAGCAGCTTGACAGGGCCATGGGACGAGACCCAGTACTTC
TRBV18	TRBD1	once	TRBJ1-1	CASSRDRGTGGPEAFF	TGTGCCAGCTCAAGGGATAGGGGGACAGGGGGGCCTGAAGCTTTCTTT
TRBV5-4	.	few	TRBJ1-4	CASSQDPSPPEKLFF	TGTGCCAGCAGCCAGGACCCTAGCCCTCCCGAAAAACTGTTTTTT
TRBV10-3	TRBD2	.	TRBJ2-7	CAIRETSGGASYEQYF	TGTGCCATCAGGGAAACTAGCGGGGGAGCCTCCTACGAGCAGTACTTC
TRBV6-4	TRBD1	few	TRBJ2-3	CASSGQGGTDTQYF	TGTGCCAGCAGTGGACAGGGGGGGACAGATACGCAGTATTTT
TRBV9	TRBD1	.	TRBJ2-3	CASSPVGQGATDTQYF	TGTGCCAGCAGCCCCGTAGGGCAGGGGGCCACAGATACGCAGTATTTT
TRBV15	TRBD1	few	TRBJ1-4	CATSQGQGTINEKLFF	TGTGCCACCAGCCAGGGACAGGGAACCATTAATGAAAAACTGTTTTTT
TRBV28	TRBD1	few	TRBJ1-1	CASRGQGSGGTEAFF	TGTGCCAGCAGGGGACAGGGTAGCGGGGGGACTGAAGCTTTCTTT
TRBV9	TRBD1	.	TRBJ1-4	CASSVGSQGVEKLFF	TGTGCCAGCAGCGTAGGTAGCCAGGGGGTCGAAAAACTGTTTTTT
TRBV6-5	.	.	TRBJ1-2	CASRPGDYGYTF	TGTGCCAGCAGGCCAGGGGACTATGGCTACACCTTC
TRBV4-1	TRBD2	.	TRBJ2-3	CASSPTTGLAGGGDTQYF	TGCGCCAGCAGCCCCACAACGGGGCTAGCGGGAGGGGGAGATACGCAGTATTTT
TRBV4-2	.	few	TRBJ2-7	CASSPYRATYEQYF	TGTGCCAGCAGCCCCTACAGGGCAACCTACGAGCAGTACTTC
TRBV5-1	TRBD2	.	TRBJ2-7	CASSPYVGAGVGEQYF	TGCGCCAGCAGCCCTTATGTGGGAGCGGGAGTGGGCGAGCAGTACTTC
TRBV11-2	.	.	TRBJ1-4	CASSPAGHGDEKLFF	TGTGCCAGCAGCCCAGCGGGACACGGGGATGAAAAACTGTTTTTT
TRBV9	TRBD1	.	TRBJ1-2	CASSSAGGLGYTF	TGTGCCAGCAGCTCGGCAGGGGGCCTCGGCTACACCTTC
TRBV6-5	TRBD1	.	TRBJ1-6	CASSYRDSRNSPLHF	TGTGCCAGCAGTTACCGGGACAGTAGGAATTCACCCCTCCACTTT
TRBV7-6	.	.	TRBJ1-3	CASSRVGEPGNTIYF	TGTGCCAGCAGCCGTGTGGGCGAGCCCGGAAACACCATATATTTT
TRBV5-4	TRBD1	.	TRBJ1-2	CASSLVGTGPSLHGYTF	TGTGCCAGCAGCTTGGTCGGGACAGGTCCTTCCCTTCATGGCTACACCTTC